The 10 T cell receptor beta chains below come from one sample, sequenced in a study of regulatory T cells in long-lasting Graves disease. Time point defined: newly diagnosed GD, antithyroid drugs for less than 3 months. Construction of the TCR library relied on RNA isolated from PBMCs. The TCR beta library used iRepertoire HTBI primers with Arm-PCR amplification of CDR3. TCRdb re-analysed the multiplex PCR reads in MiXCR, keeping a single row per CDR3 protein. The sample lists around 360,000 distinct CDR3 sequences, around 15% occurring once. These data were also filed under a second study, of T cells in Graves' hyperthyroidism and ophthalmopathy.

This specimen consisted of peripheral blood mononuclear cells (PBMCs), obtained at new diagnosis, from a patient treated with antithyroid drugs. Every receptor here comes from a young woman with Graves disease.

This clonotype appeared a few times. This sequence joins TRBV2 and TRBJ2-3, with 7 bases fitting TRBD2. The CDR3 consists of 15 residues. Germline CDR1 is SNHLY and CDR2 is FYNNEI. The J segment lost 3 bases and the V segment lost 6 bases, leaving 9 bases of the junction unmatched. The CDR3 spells CASSLLGLGTDTQYF. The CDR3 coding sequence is TGTGCCAGCAGCCTCCTTGGACTAGGAACAGATACGCAGTATTTT.

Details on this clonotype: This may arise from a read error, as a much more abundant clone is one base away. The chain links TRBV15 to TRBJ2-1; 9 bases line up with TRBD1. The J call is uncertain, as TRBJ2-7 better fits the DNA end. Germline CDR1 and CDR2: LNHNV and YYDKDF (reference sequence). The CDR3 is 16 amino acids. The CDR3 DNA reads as TGTGCCACCAGCGGGGAGTCCGGGACAGGGTACAATGAGCAGTACTTC. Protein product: CATSGESGTGYNEQYF.

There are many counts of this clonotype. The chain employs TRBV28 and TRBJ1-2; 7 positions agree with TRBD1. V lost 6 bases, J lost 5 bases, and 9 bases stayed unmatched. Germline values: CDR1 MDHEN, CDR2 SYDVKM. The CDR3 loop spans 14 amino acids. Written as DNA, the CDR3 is TGTGCCAGCAGGATCCAGGAGGGGGCTTATGGCTACACCTTC. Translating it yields CASRIQEGAYGYTF.

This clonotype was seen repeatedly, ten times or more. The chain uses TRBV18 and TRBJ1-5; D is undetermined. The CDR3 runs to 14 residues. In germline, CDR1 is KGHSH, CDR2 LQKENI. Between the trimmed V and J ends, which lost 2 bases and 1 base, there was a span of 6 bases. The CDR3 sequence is CASSPGQSNQPQHF. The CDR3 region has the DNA TGTGCCAGCTCACCAGGCCAGAGCAATCAGCCCCAGCATTTT.

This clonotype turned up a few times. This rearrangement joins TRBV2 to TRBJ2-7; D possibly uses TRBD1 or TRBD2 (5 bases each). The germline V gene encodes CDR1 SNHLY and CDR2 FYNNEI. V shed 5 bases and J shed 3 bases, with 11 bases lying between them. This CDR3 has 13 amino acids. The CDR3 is CASSRDRFYEQYF. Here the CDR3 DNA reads TGTGCCAGCAGTCGGGACCGCTTCTACGAGCAGTACTTC.

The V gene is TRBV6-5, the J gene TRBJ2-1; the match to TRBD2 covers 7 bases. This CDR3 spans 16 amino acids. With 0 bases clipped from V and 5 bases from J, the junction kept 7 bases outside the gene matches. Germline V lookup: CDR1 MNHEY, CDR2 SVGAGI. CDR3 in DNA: TGTGCCAGCAGTTACTCCCTGCGGGGGTCCGACAATGAGCAGTTCTTC. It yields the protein CASSYSLRGSDNEQFF.

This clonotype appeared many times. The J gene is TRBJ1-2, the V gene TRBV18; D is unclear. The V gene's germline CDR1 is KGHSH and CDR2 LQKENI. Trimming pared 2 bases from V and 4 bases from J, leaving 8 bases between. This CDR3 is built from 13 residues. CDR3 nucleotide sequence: TGTGCCAGCTCACCATTCCCAGGCTATGGCTACACCTTC. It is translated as CASSPFPGYGYTF. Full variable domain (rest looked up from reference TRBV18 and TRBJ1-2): NAGVMQNPRHLVRRRGQEARLRCSPMKGHSHVYWYRQLPEEGLKFMVYLQKENIIDESGMPKERFSAEFPKEGPSILRIQQVVRGDSAAYFCASSPFPGYGYTFGSGTRLTVV.

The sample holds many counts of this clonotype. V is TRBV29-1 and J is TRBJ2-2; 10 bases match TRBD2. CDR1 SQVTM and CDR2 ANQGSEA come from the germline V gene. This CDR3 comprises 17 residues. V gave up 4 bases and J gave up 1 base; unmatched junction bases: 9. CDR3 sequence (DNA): TGCAGCGTTGGGGGGGTACTAGCGGGACTGAACACCGGGGAGCTGTTTTTT. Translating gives CSVGGVLAGLNTGELFF.

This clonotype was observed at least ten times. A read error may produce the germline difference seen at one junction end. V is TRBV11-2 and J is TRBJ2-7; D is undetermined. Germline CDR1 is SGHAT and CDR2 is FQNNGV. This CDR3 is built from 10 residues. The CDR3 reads CASRGYERYF. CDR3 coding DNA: TGTGCCAGCAGGGGATACGAGCGGTACTTC.

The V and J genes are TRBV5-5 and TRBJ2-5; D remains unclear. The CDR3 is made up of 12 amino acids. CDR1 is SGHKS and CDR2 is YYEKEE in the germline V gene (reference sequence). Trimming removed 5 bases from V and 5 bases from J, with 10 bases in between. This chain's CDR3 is CASSRWTETQYF. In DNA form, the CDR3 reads TGTGCCAGCAGTCGTTGGACGGAGACCCAGTACTTC.